This TCR beta chain was sequenced in a study of T cell responses to AZD1222 COVID-19 vaccine (dated by TCRdb to the early 2020s). As for the study more broadly: A total of about 240 trial participants underwent TCR sequencing, of whom some 210 received two doses of AZD1222 and about 26 received two doses of the MenACWY control vaccine. Trial participants were enrolled by age into 18-55, 56-69 and 70-plus year subgroups, with roughly 150, 30 and 60 TCR-sequenced participants respectively.

The sample's time point label is to be understood as: baseline before first vaccination. This specimen's treatment or condition label, interpreted: meningococcal conjugate vaccine given as trial control. The vaccinee samples were drawn from two UK trials, COV001 and COV002, one of which was a single-blind randomized controlled phase 2/3 trial testing AZD1222 (ChAdOx1 nCoV-19) in healthy adults. Trial participant PBMC samples were collected at day 0 and day 28 after the second dose for TCRbeta chain sequencing. The CDR3 regions of human TCRbeta chains were subjected to immunosequencing. The published analysis was carried out like this. Repertoire TCRs were checked for matches against a reference library of SARS-CoV-2-specific TCRs that had been generated using the MIRA antigen-specificity platform. Breadth meant the fraction of unique TCRs that were SARS-CoV-2-associated, whereas depth meant the fraction of total T cells that were SARS-CoV-2-associated. Using the MIRA data, each spike-specific TCR was mapped to the spike region that the TCR reacts to and placed in a CD4 or CD8 class. Log10-transformed breadth and depth values were compared by one-way ANOVA with Sidak's multiple comparisons tests. This immuneACCESS table, as held by TCRdb, lists in-frame sequences with V and J called but not all clones. Of the missing ones, under half trace to an unresolved V gene in checked studies; the others have no known cause. V and J calls and clone size are those listed in that table; D and trimming were worked out from the DNA. This sample is represented by about 130,000 clones; less than 95% of them were singletons. The ten largest clonotypes hold 4.4% of the sample.

CDR1 MNHEY and CDR2 SVGAGI are derived from the germline V gene. Counted from cysteine to phenylalanine, this CDR3 has 15 amino acids. This entry keeps only the CDR3 DNA: 45 bases, framed from base 1. V is pruned by 7 bases and J by 6 bases, leaving 7 bases of the junction without a gene match. General conclusions and limits of the study: After two AZD1222 doses, both the breadth and the depth of spike-specific TCRs were significantly higher than at day 0 and than in MenACWY recipients. Nearly half of unique spike-specific TCRs reportedly recognized epitopes outside regions mutated in the B.1.351 and B.1.1.7 variants. The vaccine-associated CD4 TCRs covered the entire spike protein, and the dominant responses fell in regions 160-218 and 743-854. No day 14 peak-response samples were available, so repertoires were characterized only after the peak T cell response. Conclusions about previously exposed vaccinees are limited, since just five or six AZD1222 recipients were seropositive for SARS-CoV-2 at baseline. Most participants were white British and females outnumbered males, and the authors suggested that clonal diversity may have been underestimated. The 56-69-year group was small, and its depth increase did not reach significance, likely because of low power.

On this clone: The target of this receptor is not known. Per-base qualities were not stored, and no clone one base away is much larger.

The sequence was obtained from an adult in good health. The chain employs TRBV6-5 and TRBJ1-6, and 9 junctional nucleotides match TRBD1. The sample consisted of peripheral blood, taken on day 0 of MenACWY control vaccination. The CDR3 protein: CASTRGQGINSPLHF. The nucleotides read TGTGCCAGCACCCGGGGACAGGGTATTAATTCACCCCTCCACTTT.